These 15 T cell receptor beta chains share one sample of origin, sequenced in a study of cytotoxic CD8 clonotypes in ibrutinib-treated CLL. Sequencing used immunoSEQ multiplex PCR; TCRdb keeps in-frame clones, though not all of them. The data contain roughly 300,000 clones, 70% to 80% of them singletons. The specimen was PBMCs, collected at disease progression, from a patient treated with ibrutinib. These TCRs come from a human donor with chronic lymphocytic leukemia.

This clone has just one count. The chain uses TRBV16 and TRBJ2-2; D is unresolved. Trimming cost V 3 bases and J 2 bases, with 10 bases left between them. This CDR3 has 15 residues. Germline V CDR1 and CDR2: KGHSY, FQNENV. This chain's CDR3 is CASSHPAENTGELFF. In nucleotides, the CDR3 is TGTGCCAGCAGCCACCCCGCTGAAAACACCGGGGAGCTGTTTTTT.

The V and J genes are TRBV18 and TRBJ1-2, with D perhaps TRBD1 (6 bases). Between the trimmed V and J ends, which lost 2 bases and 8 bases, there was a span of 9 bases. The CDR3 extends over 12 amino acids. Germline V lookup: CDR1 KGHSH, CDR2 LQKENI. In DNA, the CDR3 is TGTGCCAGCTCACCAGACAGGTGGGGCTACACCTTC. It codes for CASSPDRWGYTF.

This clone was counted only a few times. The chain has TRBV7-9 and TRBJ2-7; D tentatively fits TRBD1 or TRBD2 (5 bases each). Trimming stripped 5 bases from V and 0 bases from J, with 11 bases between. The CDR3 contains 14 residues. Per the germline V gene, CDR1 is SEHNR and CDR2 is FQNEAQ (reference sequence). The CDR3 loop is CASSAPGTSYEQYF. The CDR3 nucleotides are TGTGCCAGCAGCGCCCCCGGGACCTCCTACGAGCAGTACTTC.

V is TRBV4-1 and J is TRBJ1-6; 8 bases are a match to TRBD1. With 1 base clipped from V and 8 bases from J, the junction kept 7 bases outside the gene matches. The CDR3 spans 16 residues. Germline assignment: CDR1 MGHRA and CDR2 YSYEKL. CDR3 nucleotide sequence: TGCGCCAGCAGCCAAGCGACAGGGGAGAGTGATTCACCCCTCCACTTT. Encoded protein: CASSQATGESDSPLHF.

The chain carries TRBV4-2 and TRBJ2-1; no firm D call. The CDR3 loop spans 14 amino acids. Trimming stripped 4 bases from V and 6 bases from J, with 13 bases between. CDR1 is LGHNA and CDR2 is YNFKEQ in the germline V gene. CDR3: CASSRAENPNEQFF. In nucleotides, the CDR3 is TGTGCCAGCAGCCGGGCGGAGAACCCCAATGAGCAGTTCTTC.

The J gene is TRBJ2-1, the V gene TRBV4-1, with D unresolved. V lost 1 base to trimming and J lost 6 bases, with 10 bases between them. Germline CDR1 reads MGHRA; CDR2 reads YSYEKL. CDR3 length: 14 residues. The CDR3 nucleotides are TGCGCCAGCAGCCAAGTGGGTGGGCTCAATGAGCAGTTCTTC. This codes for CASSQVGGLNEQFF.

This clone appeared a single time. This chain joins TRBV23-1 and TRBJ1-2; 7 nucleotides agree with TRBD1. TRBV23-1 is an open reading frame whose function is uncertain. Unmatched junction bases numbered 9, after V lost 3 bases and J lost 5 bases. The CDR3 length is 15 residues. The CDR3 DNA reads as TGCGCCAGCAGTCATCCCGCGGACAGGAGGTATGGCTACACCTTC. Amino acid sequence: CASSHPADRRYGYTF.

This rearrangement joins TRBV5-1 to TRBJ2-7; tentative D call: TRBD1 (5 bases). The CDR3 length is 13 residues. Per the germline V gene, CDR1 is SGHRS and CDR2 is YFSETQ. Trimming stripped 3 bases from V and 5 bases from J, with 12 bases between. The CDR3 DNA reads TGCGCCAGCAGCTACTTAGACAGTGACGAGCAGTACTTC. Encoded protein: CASSYLDSDEQYF.

Concerning this clone: The same CDR3 can be traced to other DNA sequences in this sample. The chain couples TRBV6-1 to TRBJ2-7, with D tentatively TRBD1 (5 bases). CDR1 and CDR2 from the germline V gene are MNHNS and SASEGT. V gave up 3 bases and J gave up 2 bases, with 14 bases separating them. The CDR3 has 15 residues. Written as DNA, the CDR3 is TGTGCCAGCAGTGACCAGGGTACCCCACCCTACGAGCAGTACTTC. Its translation: CASSDQGTPPYEQYF.

The sample holds a few counts of this clone. The gene calls are TRBV7-6 and TRBJ2-1, with TRBD2 matching 8 bases. This CDR3 has 17 amino acids. The junction had 12 bases not matched to a gene; V was cut back by 5 bases and J by 3 bases. Germline V CDR1 and CDR2: SGHVS, FNYEAQ. The CDR3 coding sequence is TGTGCCAGCAGCCTAAACCAGCGGGGGCCTTACTACAATGAGCAGTTCTTC. Residues: CASSLNQRGPYYNEQFF.

The chain carries TRBV7-6 and TRBJ2-3; tentative D call: TRBD1 (6 bases). The V and J ends lost 8 bases and 5 bases respectively, with 14 bases between them. There are 13 residues in the CDR3. In germline, CDR1 is SGHVS, CDR2 FNYEAQ. CDR3: CASVGPGEDTQYF. The DNA for the CDR3 is TGTGCCAGCGTTGGACCAGGGGAAGATACGCAGTATTTT.

The gene calls are TRBV2 and TRBJ2-3; 9 nucleotides agree with TRBD2. After removal of 4 bases from V and 2 bases from J, the junction contained 7 bases not matched to a gene. Germline lookup yields CDR1 SNHLY and CDR2 FYNNEI. This CDR3 is built from 16 residues. The DNA of the CDR3 is TGTGCCAGCAGTGGACTTAGCGGGGGCTTCACAGATACGCAGTATTTT. Translation gives CASSGLSGGFTDTQYF.

This sequence joins TRBV9 and TRBJ1-1; D uncertain. Germline V lookup: CDR1 SGDLS, CDR2 YYNGEE. V gave up 3 bases and J gave up 6 bases, with 12 bases separating them. The CDR3 totals 13 residues. The CDR3 here is CASSAPDSAEAFF. The CDR3 DNA follows: TGTGCCAGCAGCGCGCCCGATAGCGCTGAAGCTTTCTTT.

This clone has more than one count but fewer than ten. The genes are TRBV27 and TRBJ2-7; the match to TRBD1 covers 11 bases. Germline loops: CDR1 MNHEY, CDR2 SMNVEV (reference sequence). CDR3 length equals 15 residues. V lost 5 bases, J lost 4 bases, and 7 bases stayed unmatched. The CDR3 DNA is TGTGCCAGCAGTCCCTGGACAGGGGGCCCTTACGAGCAGTACTTC. Its translation is CASSPWTGGPYEQYF.

The CDR3 sequence: CASSLGGSTEAFF. DNA for the CDR3: TGCGCCAGCAGCTTGGGGGGGAGCACTGAAGCTTTCTTT. This rearrangement joins TRBV5-1 to TRBJ1-1; the D gene is possibly TRBD1 (5 bases). V was trimmed by 0 bases and J by 4 bases, leaving 7 bases between them. This CDR3 region has 13 residues. CDR1 is SGHRS, CDR2 YFSETQ, per germline.